This T cell receptor (beta chain) was captured in a study of memory CD4+ T cells and cytomegalovirus serostatus (dated by TCRdb to the late 2010s). Turning to the overall study: The cohort comprised around 35 healthy Belgian adults, 9 CMV seropositive and roughly 25 CMV seronegative. To replicate a published TCR-based CMV serostatus classifier, the researchers sequenced the CD4+ memory TCRbeta repertoires of a Belgian cohort whose cytomegalovirus serostatus was known. Overall study outcomes, separate from this receptor: For CMV serostatus prediction, a median bootstrapped AUC of approximately 0.95 was reached with the original framework, and a median bootstrapped AUC of approximately 0.89 was reached with a US-trained random forest. Of around 160 previously reported CMV-associated TCRbeta sequences, 60 to 85 appeared in the CD4+ memory repertoires, each in one to five individuals. Only CD4+CD45RO+ memory cells were sequenced, in contrast to the original study, which included naive and memory CD4+ and CD8+ populations. The results were read as suggesting that the CMV-associated TCR signature is, for the most part, present in the CD4+ memory repertoire. A median bootstrapped AUC of almost 0.96 with a 95% CI of 0.76-1.00 was achieved on the Belgian cohort by the original-framework classifier.

This clone occurred a few times. Its recognized antigen is unknown. Per-base quality was not reported, and no clone a single base away is much larger than it. The Quick-DNA Microprep Kit was used to extract genomic DNA from the sorted cells. TCRbeta DNA was amplified with the immunoSEQ hsTCRbeta kit following the manufacturer's protocol. TCRbeta libraries were sequenced on an Illumina MiSeq instrument. Turning to the authors' computational methods: Following removal of out-of-frame sequences, a few million distinct TCRbeta sequences were retained, with an average of roughly 67,000 per individual. Each individual was scored according to the count of roughly 160 previously reported CMV-associated TCRbeta sequences and the total productive distinct TCRbeta count. A beta-binomial model was reimplemented in Python, and random forests from scikit-learn, run with default parameters, were trained on data from the US cohort. Classifier performance on the Belgian cohort was reported as the median AUC with percentile confidence intervals calculated over 10,000 bootstrap iterations. The table comes from immuneACCESS by way of TCRdb, which keeps in-frame sequences with V and J called. Part of the clones is missing from these tables; in studies checked, under half for an unresolved V gene and the rest for unknown reasons. That table gives V, J and clone size, and the DNA gave D and trimming. Across this sample there are 40,000 or so clones, with roughly 83% seen only once. The ten largest make up 0.9% to 1.2% of the sample.

Single viable CD3+CD4+CD8-CD45RO+ cells were sorted as memory CD4+ T cells on a FACSAria II. CMV serostatus was determined using a Roche Elecsys assay that detects serum IgG against CMV pp150, pp28, p38 and p52. After the samples were thawed, total CD4+ T cells were enriched through positive selection using CD4 magnetic microbeads. The samples came from a different study that was designed specifically to examine the CD4+ T cell memory repertoire. Peripheral blood mononuclear cells were isolated and cryopreserved according to standard operating procedures, and serum was kept at -80 degrees C. The staining relied on CD3-PerCP (BW264/56), CD4-APC (RPA-T4), CD45RO-PE (UCHT1) and CD8-Pacific Orange (3B5) antibodies, and Sytox blue was used to exclude non-viable cells. The CDR3 runs 13 residues from the cysteine to the phenylalanine. Solely the CDR3 DNA is kept, with 39 bases framed from the first base. V sheds 4 bases and J sheds 3 bases, leaving 7 bases between their ends. Per the germline V gene, SGHVS is the CDR1 and FNYEAQ is the CDR2.

This receptor was taken from an adult in good health and CMV-seronegative. The sequenced material came from memory CD4+ T cells from blood. The sequence is built from TRBV7-6 and TRBJ1-5, with the identity of the D gene unclear. The DNA sequence follows: TGTGCCAGCAGCTCAGCGGCCAATCAGCCCCAGCATTTT. The encoded protein is CASSSAANQPQHF.